This entry lists 11 T cell receptor beta chains sequenced from one sample in a study of blood T cell dynamics during melanoma immunotherapy. This table comes from immunoSEQ multiplex PCR, and its TCRdb copy is limited to in-frame clones, with some not included. The sample includes approximately 13,000 clones, roughly 89% of them seen just once. Documented time point: pre-treatment baseline. The material sequenced was blood, taken from a patient treated with checkpoint blockade. These receptors all stem from a human donor with melanoma.

This chain uses TRBV2 with TRBJ2-7; D ambiguous. The CDR3 sequence is 14 residues long. Trimming removed 2 bases at V and 2 bases at J, with 10 bases between. Germline lookup yields CDR1 SNHLY and CDR2 FYNNEI. CDR3 nucleotide sequence: TGTGCCAGCAGTGAATTCGGCAGAGCCTACGAGCAGTACTTC. It specifies CASSEFGRAYEQYF.

The V call is TRBV27, the J call TRBJ1-2; no definite D call. Germline assignment: CDR1 MNHEY and CDR2 SMNVEV (reference sequence). Trimming removed 4 bases from V and 2 bases from J, with 5 bases in between. The CDR3 is 12 residues long. CDR3 DNA: TGTGCCAGCAGTTCAGGAAACTATGGCTACACCTTC. Translation: CASSSGNYGYTF.

V and J are TRBV6-5 and TRBJ2-5, with D possibly TRBD2 on 5 matching bases. Germline V gene data show CDR1 as MNHEY and CDR2 as SVGAGI. Trimming left V 4 bases short and J 4 bases short, with 19 bases between. The CDR3 spans 16 residues. The CDR3 DNA is TGTGCCAGCAGTTCAACTCGAGGGTCCAAGGGAGAGACCCAGTACTTC. It encodes CASSSTRGSKGETQYF.

The chain recombines TRBV19 with TRBJ2-5; 9 nucleotides match TRBD2. CDR3 length equals 13 residues. Germline CDR1 reads LNHDA; CDR2 reads SQIVND (reference sequence). V lost 7 bases and J lost 2; bases outside the gene matches: 2. CDR3 protein: CASKTSGQETQYF. CDR3 nucleotides: TGTGCCAGTAAAACTAGCGGGCAAGAGACCCAGTACTTC.

The gene calls are TRBV14 and TRBJ1-6; a possible D gene is TRBD1 (5 bases). Looked up from germline, CDR1 is SGHDN and CDR2 is FVKESK. Trimming removed 1 base from V and 9 bases from J, with 13 bases in between. The length of the CDR3 is 15 residues. The CDR3 coding sequence is TGTGCCAGCAGCCAAGCGGGGGGATTGAGTTCACCCCTCCACTTT. Translating gives CASSQAGGLSSPLHF.

The chain links TRBV27 to TRBJ2-7; 9 bases are a match to TRBD1. The CDR3 extends over 15 amino acids. V gave up 4 bases and J gave up 4 bases; unmatched junction bases: 8. CDR1 and CDR2 (germline): MNHEY, SMNVEV (reference sequence). CDR3 sequence (DNA): TGTGCCAGCAGTTCCGGGACAGGGATGATGTACGAGCAGTACTTC. Protein: CASSSGTGMMYEQYF.

The rearrangement joins TRBV7-2 to TRBJ2-5, with 8 positions matching TRBD2. TRBJ2-7 matches the DNA end more closely, so the J call is doubtful. This CDR3 has 14 amino acids. CDR1 and CDR2 from the germline V gene are SGHTA and FQGNSA. CDR3 sequence reads: CASSPTSDHYEQYF. CDR3 DNA: TGTGCCAGCAGCCCGACTAGCGACCACTACGAGCAGTACTTC.

This clone has more than one count but fewer than ten. This rearrangement joins TRBV27 to TRBJ1-5; D possibly corresponds to TRBD1 (6 bases). Trimming removed 4 bases from V and 3 bases from J, with 10 bases in between. This CDR3 spans 14 amino acids. Germline loops: CDR1 MNHEY, CDR2 SMNVEV (reference sequence). The CDR3: CASSSSGANQPQHF. CDR3 in DNA: TGTGCCAGCAGTTCCTCGGGGGCCAATCAGCCCCAGCATTTT.

This clone counts as large. The genes are TRBV28 and TRBJ1-3; TRBD1 aligns across 9 bases. V gave up 1 base and J gave up 3 bases; unmatched junction bases: 7. Germline assignment: CDR1 MDHEN and CDR2 SYDVKM. The CDR3 contains 17 residues. CDR3 protein: CASSLFGQGSNGNTIYF. DNA of the CDR3: TGTGCCAGCAGTTTATTTGGACAGGGGTCTAATGGAAACACCATATATTTT.

The V call is TRBV6-1, the J call TRBJ1-5; D remains ambiguous. With 7 bases removed from V and 0 bases from J, the gap between germline ends came to 7 bases. This CDR3 comprises 13 residues. The V gene's germline CDR1 is MNHNS and CDR2 SASEGT. The CDR3 bases are TGTGCCAGCAATCCCTCTAGCAATCAGCCCCAGCATTTT. Protein sequence: CASNPSSNQPQHF.

The rearrangement uses TRBV7-6 and TRBJ2-5, with D hard to call. Trimming took off 4 bases at V and 7 bases at J, with 13 bases between the two ends. Germline CDR1 reads SGHVS; CDR2 reads FNYEAQ. This CDR3 comprises 13 residues. Here the CDR3 DNA reads TGTGCCAGCAGCTCCCCGGACGGCCGGACCCAGTACTTC. It encodes CASSSPDGRTQYF.